Described below is a single T cell receptor (beta chain) sequence and its context. It was with 60 Vbeta and 13 Jbeta primers that the PCR ran. Data came from immunoSEQ multiplex PCR; TCRdb stores just in-frame clones and leaves some out. Altogether 180,000 or so clones are present, roughly 80% being singletons, with the ten largest covering around 0.8%. The data were obtained in a study of cytomegalovirus exposure and HLA in healthy donors. Germline V gene lookup returns CDR1 SNHLY and CDR2 FYNNEI. Trimming pared 7 bases from V and 0 bases from J, leaving 7 bases between. This CDR3 contains 13 residues.

Sequencing used PBMCs. The chain combines TRBV2 with TRBJ1-5; the D is unclear. This TCR was sampled from a woman between 18 and 29 years old in good health and CMV-seronegative. CDR3 bases: TGTGCCAGCACCCCAGGTAGCAATCAGCCCCAGCATTTT. Amino acid sequence: CASTPGSNQPQHF.